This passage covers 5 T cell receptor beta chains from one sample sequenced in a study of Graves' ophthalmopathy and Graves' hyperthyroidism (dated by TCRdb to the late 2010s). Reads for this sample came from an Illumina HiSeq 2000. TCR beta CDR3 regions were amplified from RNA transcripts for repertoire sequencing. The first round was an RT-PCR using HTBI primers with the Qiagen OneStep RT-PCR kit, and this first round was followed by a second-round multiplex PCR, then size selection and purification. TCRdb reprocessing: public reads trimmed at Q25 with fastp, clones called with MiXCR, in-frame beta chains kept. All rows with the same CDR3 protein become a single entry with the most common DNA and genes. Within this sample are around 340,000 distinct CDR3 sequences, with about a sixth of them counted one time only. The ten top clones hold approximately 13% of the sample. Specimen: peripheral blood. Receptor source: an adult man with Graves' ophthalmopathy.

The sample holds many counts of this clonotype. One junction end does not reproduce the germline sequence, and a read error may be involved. The CDR3 sequence is CASSYSDRTYVYTF. CDR3 nucleotide sequence: TGTGCCAGCAGTTACTCGGACAGGACCTATGTCTACACCTTC. V is TRBV6-5 and J is TRBJ1-2, with TRBD1 matching 7 bases. The length of the CDR3 is 14 residues. Germline lookup yields CDR1 MNHEY and CDR2 SVGAGI.

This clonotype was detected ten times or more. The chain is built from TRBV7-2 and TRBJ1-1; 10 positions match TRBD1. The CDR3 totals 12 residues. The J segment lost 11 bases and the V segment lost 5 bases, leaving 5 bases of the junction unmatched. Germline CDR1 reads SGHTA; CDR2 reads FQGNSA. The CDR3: CASSQDRGRAFF. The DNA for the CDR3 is TGTGCCAGCAGCCAGGACAGGGGGAGGGCTTTCTTT.

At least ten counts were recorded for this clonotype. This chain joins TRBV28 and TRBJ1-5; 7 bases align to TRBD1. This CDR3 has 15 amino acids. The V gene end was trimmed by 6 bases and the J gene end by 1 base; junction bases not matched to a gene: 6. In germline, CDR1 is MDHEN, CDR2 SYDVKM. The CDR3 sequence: CASSARQGSNQPQHF. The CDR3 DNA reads TGTGCCAGCAGCGCTCGACAGGGAAGCAATCAGCCCCAGCATTTT.

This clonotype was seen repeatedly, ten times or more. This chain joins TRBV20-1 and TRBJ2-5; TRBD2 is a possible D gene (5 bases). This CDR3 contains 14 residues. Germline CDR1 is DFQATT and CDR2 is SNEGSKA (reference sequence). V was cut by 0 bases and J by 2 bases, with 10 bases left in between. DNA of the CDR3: TGCAGTGCTAGAGATAGGCTAGCTCAAGAGACCCAGTACTTC. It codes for CSARDRLAQETQYF.

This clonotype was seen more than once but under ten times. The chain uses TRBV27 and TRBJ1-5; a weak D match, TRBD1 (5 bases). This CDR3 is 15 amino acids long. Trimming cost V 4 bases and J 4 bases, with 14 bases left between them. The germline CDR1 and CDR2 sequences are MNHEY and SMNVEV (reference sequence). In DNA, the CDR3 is TGTGCCAGCAGTTCCGGCATGCAGGGAAATCAGCCCCAGCATTTT. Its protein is CASSSGMQGNQPQHF.